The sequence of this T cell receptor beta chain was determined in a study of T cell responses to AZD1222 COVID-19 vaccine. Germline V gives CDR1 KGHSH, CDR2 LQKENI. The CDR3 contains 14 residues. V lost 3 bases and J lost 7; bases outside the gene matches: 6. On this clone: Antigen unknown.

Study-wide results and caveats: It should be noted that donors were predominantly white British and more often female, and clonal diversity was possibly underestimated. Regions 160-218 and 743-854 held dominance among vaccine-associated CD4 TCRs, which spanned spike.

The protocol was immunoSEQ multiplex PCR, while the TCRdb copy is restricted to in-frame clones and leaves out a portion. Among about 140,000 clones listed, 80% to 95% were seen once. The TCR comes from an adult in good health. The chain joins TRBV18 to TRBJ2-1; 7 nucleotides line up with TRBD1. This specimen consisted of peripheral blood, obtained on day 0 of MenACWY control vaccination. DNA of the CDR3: TGTGCCAGCTCACCGAACAGGGGTTCAAATGAGCAGTTCTTC. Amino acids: CASSPNRGSNEQFF.